This TCR beta chain was captured in a study of T cell responses to AZD1222 COVID-19 vaccine. Broader study findings: Repertoire sampling was restricted to post-peak T cell response timepoints. Two doses of AZD1222 preceded a rise in Spike-specific TCR breadth and depth.

Note on this clone: The antigen remains unidentified. This specimen includes other DNA sequences encoding the same CDR3.

Germline V gene data show CDR1 as MDHEN and CDR2 as SYDVKM. V gave up 7 bases and J gave up 0 bases, with 3 bases separating them. The CDR3 loop spans 11 amino acids. TCRdb keeps only in-frame clones here, not all; method: immunoSEQ multiplex PCR. The sample comprises 98,000 or so clones, around 90% of which are singletons, and about 8.7% rests with the top ten. The chain employs TRBV28 and TRBJ1-2; D ambiguous. The starting material was peripheral blood, obtained on day 0 of AZD1222 vaccination. The clonotype comes from an adult in good health. CDR3 region: CASTANYGYTF. The CDR3 nucleotides are TGTGCCAGCACAGCTAACTATGGCTACACCTTC.